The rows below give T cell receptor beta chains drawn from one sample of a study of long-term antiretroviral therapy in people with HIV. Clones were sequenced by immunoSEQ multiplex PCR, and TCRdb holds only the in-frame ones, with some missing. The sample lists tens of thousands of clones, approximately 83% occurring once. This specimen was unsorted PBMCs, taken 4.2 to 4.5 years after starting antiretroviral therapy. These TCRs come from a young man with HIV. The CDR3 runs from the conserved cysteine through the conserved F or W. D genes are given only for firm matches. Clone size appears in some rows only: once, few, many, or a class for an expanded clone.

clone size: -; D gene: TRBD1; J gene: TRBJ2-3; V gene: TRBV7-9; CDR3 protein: CASSPRQGTTTDTQYF; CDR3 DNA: TGTGCCAGCAGCCCTCGACAGGGGACGACTACAGATACGCAGTATTTT
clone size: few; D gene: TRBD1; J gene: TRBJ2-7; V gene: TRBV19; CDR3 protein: CASQRQGADEQYF; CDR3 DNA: TGTGCCAGCCAGAGACAGGGGGCGGACGAGCAGTACTTC
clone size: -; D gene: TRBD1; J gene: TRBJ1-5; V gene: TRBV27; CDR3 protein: CASGRQGESNQPQHF; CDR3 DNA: TGTGCCAGCGGAAGACAGGGTGAGAGCAATCAGCCCCAGCATTTT
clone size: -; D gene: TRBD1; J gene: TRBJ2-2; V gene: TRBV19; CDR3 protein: CASRGQGAGELFF; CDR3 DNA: TGTGCCAGCAGGGGACAGGGGGCAGGGGAGCTGTTTTTT
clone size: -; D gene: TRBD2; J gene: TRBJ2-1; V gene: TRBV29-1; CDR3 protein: CSVPRLAGGTVNEQFF; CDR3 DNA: TGCAGCGTCCCCCGACTAGCGGGAGGTACCGTCAATGAGCAGTTCTTC
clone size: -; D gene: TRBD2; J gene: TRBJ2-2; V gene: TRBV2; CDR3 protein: CAVGLAGRNTGELFF; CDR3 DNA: TGTGCCGTGGGACTAGCGGGAAGGAACACCGGGGAGCTGTTTTTT
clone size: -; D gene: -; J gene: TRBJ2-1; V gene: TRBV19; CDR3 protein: CASSKDSHASLHNEQFF; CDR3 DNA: TGTGCCAGTAGTAAAGACAGTCACGCAAGCCTACACAATGAGCAGTTCTTC
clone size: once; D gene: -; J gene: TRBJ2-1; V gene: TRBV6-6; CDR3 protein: CASSSIPEQFF; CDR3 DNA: TGTGCCAGCAGTTCAATTCCGGAGCAGTTCTTC
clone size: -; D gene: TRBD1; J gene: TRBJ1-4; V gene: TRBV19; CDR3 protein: CASSIGTELFF; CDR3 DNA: TGTGCCAGTAGTATTGGGACAGAACTGTTTTTT
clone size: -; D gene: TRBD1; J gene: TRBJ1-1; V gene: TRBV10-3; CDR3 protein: CATGQGNTEAFF; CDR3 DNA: TGTGCCACCGGACAGGGGAACACTGAAGCTTTCTTT
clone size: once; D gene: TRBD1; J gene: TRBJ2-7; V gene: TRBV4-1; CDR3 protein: CASSQGPDRAYEQYF; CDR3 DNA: TGCGCCAGCAGCCAAGGCCCCGACAGGGCCTACGAGCAGTACTTC
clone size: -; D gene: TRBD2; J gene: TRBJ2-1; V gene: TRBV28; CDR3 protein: CASRAAGGSNEQFF; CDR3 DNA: TGTGCCAGCAGAGCAGCGGGAGGGTCCAATGAGCAGTTCTTC
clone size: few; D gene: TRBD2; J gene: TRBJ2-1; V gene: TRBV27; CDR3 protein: CASSLLSSRAGVINEQFF; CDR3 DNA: TGTGCCAGCAGTTTACTCTCTTCCAGAGCGGGAGTTATAAATGAGCAGTTCTTC
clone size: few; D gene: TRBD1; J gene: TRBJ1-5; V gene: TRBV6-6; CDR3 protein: CASSYGTGGNQPQHF; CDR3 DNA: TGTGCCAGCAGTTATGGGACAGGGGGCAATCAGCCCCAGCATTTT
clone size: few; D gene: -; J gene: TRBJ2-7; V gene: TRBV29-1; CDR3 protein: CSVKGFVGGYEQYF; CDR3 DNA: TGCAGCGTTAAGGGGTTTGTTGGGGGGTACGAGCAGTACTTC
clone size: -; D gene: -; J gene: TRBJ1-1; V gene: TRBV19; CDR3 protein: CASSIGDGLNTEAFF; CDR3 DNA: TGTGCCAGTAGTATAGGGGACGGTTTGAACACTGAAGCTTTCTTT
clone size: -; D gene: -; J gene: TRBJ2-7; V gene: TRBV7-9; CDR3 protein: CASSRSYEQYF; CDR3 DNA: TGTGCCAGCAGCCGGAGCTACGAGCAGTACTTC
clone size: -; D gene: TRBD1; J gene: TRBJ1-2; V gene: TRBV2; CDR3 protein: CASREETGYGYTF; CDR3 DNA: TGTGCCAGCAGGGAAGAGACAGGGTATGGCTACACCTTC
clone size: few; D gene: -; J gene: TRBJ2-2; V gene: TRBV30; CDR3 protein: CAWSVWATENTGELFF; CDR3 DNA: TGTGCCTGGAGTGTATGGGCGACAGAAAACACCGGGGAGCTGTTTTTT
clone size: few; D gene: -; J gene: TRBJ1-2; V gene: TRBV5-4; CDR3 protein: CASSHDRRSNYGYTF; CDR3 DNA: TGTGCCAGCAGCCATGACAGGAGATCGAACTATGGCTACACCTTC
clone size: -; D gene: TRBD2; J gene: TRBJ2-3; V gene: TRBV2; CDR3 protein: CAREGDTQYF; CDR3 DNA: TGTGCTCGGGAGGGAGATACGCAGTATTTT
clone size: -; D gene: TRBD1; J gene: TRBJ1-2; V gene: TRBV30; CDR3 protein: CAWTGGNYGYTF; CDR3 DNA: TGTGCCTGGACAGGGGGTAACTATGGCTACACCTTC
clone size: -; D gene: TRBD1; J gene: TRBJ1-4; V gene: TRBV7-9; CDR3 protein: CASSTSGQGSSNEKLFF; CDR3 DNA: TGTGCCAGCAGCACCTCAGGACAGGGGAGTTCTAATGAAAAACTGTTTTTT
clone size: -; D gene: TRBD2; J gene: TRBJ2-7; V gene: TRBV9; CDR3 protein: CASSEPPLTSVHEQYF; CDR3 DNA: TGTGCCAGCAGCGAGCCCCCGCTGACTAGCGTCCACGAGCAGTACTTC
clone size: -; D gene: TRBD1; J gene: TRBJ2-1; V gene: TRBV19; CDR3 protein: CASKPGQGYNEQFF; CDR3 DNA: TGTGCCAGTAAACCGGGACAGGGCTACAATGAGCAGTTCTTC
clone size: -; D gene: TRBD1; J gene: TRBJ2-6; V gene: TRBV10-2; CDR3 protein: CASNRGRGANVLTF; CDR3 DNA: TGCGCCAGCAACAGGGGGCGTGGGGCCAACGTCCTGACTTTC
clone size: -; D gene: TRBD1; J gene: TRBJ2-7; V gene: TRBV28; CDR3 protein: CASSSSGQGGYEQYF; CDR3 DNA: TGTGCCAGCAGTTCTTCCGGACAGGGGGGGTACGAGCAGTACTTC
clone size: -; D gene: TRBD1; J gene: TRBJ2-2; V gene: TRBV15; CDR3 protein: CATSRPRGLSGELFF; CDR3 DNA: TGTGCCACCAGCAGACCCAGGGGGCTCTCGGGGGAGCTGTTTTTT
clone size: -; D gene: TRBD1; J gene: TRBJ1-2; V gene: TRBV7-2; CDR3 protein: CASSPDGHRGNYGYTF; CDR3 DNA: TGTGCCAGCAGCCCAGATGGTCACAGGGGTAACTATGGCTACACCTTC
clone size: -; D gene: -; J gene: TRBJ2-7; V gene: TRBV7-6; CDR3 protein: CASSLGGHSYEQYF; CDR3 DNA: TGTGCCAGCAGCTTAGGGGGCCACTCCTACGAGCAGTACTTC
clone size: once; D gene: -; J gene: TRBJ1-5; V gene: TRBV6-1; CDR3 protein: CASSESFGQSNQPQHF; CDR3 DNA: TGTGCCAGCAGTGAAAGCTTTGGACAGAGCAATCAGCCCCAGCATTTT
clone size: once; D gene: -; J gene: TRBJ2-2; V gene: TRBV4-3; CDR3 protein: CASSYEGMTGELFF; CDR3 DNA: TGCGCCAGCAGTTATGAGGGAATGACCGGGGAGCTGTTTTTT
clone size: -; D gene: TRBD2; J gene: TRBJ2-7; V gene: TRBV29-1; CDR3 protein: CSVVLADNYEQYF; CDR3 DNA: TGCAGCGTTGTCCTAGCGGATAACTACGAGCAGTACTTC
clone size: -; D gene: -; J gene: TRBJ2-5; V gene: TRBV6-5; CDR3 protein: CASSLATRGTQYF; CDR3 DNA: TGTGCCAGCAGTCTAGCCACCCGGGGGACCCAGTACTTC
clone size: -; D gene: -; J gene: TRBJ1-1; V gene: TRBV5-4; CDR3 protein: CASSLGRTEAFF; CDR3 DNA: TGTGCCAGCAGCTTAGGTCGCACTGAAGCTTTCTTT
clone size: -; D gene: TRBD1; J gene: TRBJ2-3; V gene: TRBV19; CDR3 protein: CASSSRQGADDTQYF; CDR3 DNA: TGTGCCAGTAGTTCCCGACAGGGGGCTGATGATACGCAGTATTTT
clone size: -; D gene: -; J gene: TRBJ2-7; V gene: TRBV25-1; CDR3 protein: CASSEPGAREQYF; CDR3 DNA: TGTGCCAGCAGTGAGCCGGGGGCAAGGGAGCAGTACTTC
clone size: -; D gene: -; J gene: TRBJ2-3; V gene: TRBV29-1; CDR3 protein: CSVGGPGDTQYF; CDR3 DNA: TGCAGCGTTGGGGGTCCTGGAGATACGCAGTATTTT
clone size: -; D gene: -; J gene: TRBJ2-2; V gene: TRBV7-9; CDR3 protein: CASSFGPVNTGELFF; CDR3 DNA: TGTGCCAGCAGCTTTGGGCCTGTGAACACCGGGGAGCTGTTTTTT
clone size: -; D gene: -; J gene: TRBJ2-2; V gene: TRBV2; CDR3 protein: CASSGSGGWGTGELFF; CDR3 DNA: TGTGCCAGCAGTGGTTCGGGGGGCTGGGGCACCGGGGAGCTGTTTTTT
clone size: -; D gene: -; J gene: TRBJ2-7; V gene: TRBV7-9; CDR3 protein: CASSLGPSDEQYF; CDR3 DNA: TGTGCCAGCAGCTTAGGGCCGAGCGACGAGCAGTACTTC
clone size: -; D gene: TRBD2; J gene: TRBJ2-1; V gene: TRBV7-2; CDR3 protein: CASSVRVAGVGNEQFF; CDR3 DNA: TGTGCCAGCAGCGTTAGGGTAGCGGGAGTAGGAAATGAGCAGTTCTTC
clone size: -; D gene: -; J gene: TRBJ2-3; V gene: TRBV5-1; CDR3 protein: CASSQNRADTQYF; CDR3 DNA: TGCGCCAGCAGCCAAAACAGGGCAGATACGCAGTATTTT
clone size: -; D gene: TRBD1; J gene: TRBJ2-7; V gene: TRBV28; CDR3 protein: CASSLGDRGSDEQYF; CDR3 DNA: TGTGCCAGCAGTTTAGGGGACAGGGGTTCTGACGAGCAGTACTTC